This T cell receptor (beta chain) originates from a study of glioma-infiltrating T cells. Points from the study as a whole: Only very few CDR3 sequences appeared in both tissue and blood.

This clonotype appeared many times. The antigen is unknown. The iRepertoire nested amplicon-rescue multiplex PCR amplified TCR alpha and beta CDR3s from RNA. MiXCR, applied by TCRdb to the multiplex PCR reads, yields one record per CDR3 protein. The profile covers around 93,000 distinct CDR3 sequences, with about 40% appearing a single time and approximately 38% taken by the ten largest. Trimming took 3 bases from V and 4 from J, leaving 9 bases between them. Germline CDR1 reads MDHEN; CDR2 reads SYDVKM. This CDR3 has 14 amino acids. The chain combines TRBV28 with TRBJ1-4; D is unclear. Material for sequencing was glioma tissue, nonneoplastic brain tissue, or PBMCs (not recorded which). This clonotype originated in a human donor with low-grade glioma or glioblastoma, undergoing nonglioma brain surgery, or in good health (not recorded which). CDR3 in DNA: TGTGCCAGCAGTTTGGTGGGCATTAATGAAAAACTGTTTTTT. Residues: CASSLVGINEKLFF.